These 6 T cell receptor beta chains were sequenced from one sample in a study of cytomegalovirus exposure and HLA in healthy donors. Libraries were prepared by immunoSEQ multiplex PCR; TCRdb keeps only in-frame clonotypes and omits some of them. Of about 110,000 clones detected, almost 96% appear once; the ten largest clones hold 0.67%. Sequenced material: PBMCs. Receptors originate from a woman between 18 and 29 years old in good health and CMV-seronegative.

The V and J genes are TRBV29-1 and TRBJ2-2; 13 bases are a match to TRBD2. V trimming: 5 bases; J trimming: 7 bases; junction bases outside the gene matches: 7. The CDR3 has 15 amino acids. Germline values: CDR1 SQVTM, CDR2 ANQGSEA. The CDR3: CSVLLAGGRGGELFF. The CDR3 bases are TGCAGCGTTCTACTAGCGGGGGGGCGAGGCGGGGAGCTGTTTTTT.

This chain connects TRBV7-2 to TRBJ1-1; no reliable D call. Germline CDR1 and CDR2: SGHTA and FQGNSA. The V gene lost 5 bases and the J gene lost 10 bases, with 20 bases spanning the gap. The CDR3 spans 14 residues. The CDR3 region is CASSPRNTGFGAFF. For the CDR3, the DNA is TGTGCCAGCAGCCCGCGAAATACGGGTTTCGGAGCTTTCTTT.

For the CDR3, the DNA is TGTGCCAGCAGTTACCCGGGACAGGGGGCAAGGGAGACCCAGTACTTC. Translating it yields CASSYPGQGARETQYF. V gene TRBV28 combines with J gene TRBJ2-5; TRBD1 agrees at 12 bases. With 4 bases clipped from V and 5 bases from J, the junction kept 8 bases outside the gene matches. Germline V gene data show CDR1 as MDHEN and CDR2 as SYDVKM. The CDR3 is made up of 16 amino acids.

The chain carries TRBV7-3 and TRBJ2-1, with TRBD2 identical over 11 bases. V was clipped by 4 bases and J by 4 bases; unmatched bases: 6. CDR1 is SGHTA, CDR2 FQGTGA, per germline. This CDR3 region has 16 residues. CDR3 coding DNA: TGTGCCAGCAGCTCCTTAGCGGGGGGGCTGTACAATGAGCAGTTCTTC. Protein product: CASSSLAGGLYNEQFF.

The chain couples TRBV9 to TRBJ2-1, with D possibly being TRBD1 (5 bases). The CDR3 contains 15 residues. Looked up from germline, CDR1 is SGDLS and CDR2 is YYNGEE. The V end was cut by 0 bases, the J end by 7 bases, with 14 bases between. CDR3 nucleotides: TGTGCCAGCAGCGTAGGCCAGGGTTCAAGAAATGAGCAGTTCTTC. Translating gives CASSVGQGSRNEQFF.

The chain couples TRBV7-3 to TRBJ2-2; D is unclear. This CDR3 is 13 amino acids long. Germline CDR1 SGHTA, CDR2 FQGTGA. V was clipped by 4 bases and J by 3 bases, with 6 bases between them. The CDR3 loop is CASSSTYTGELFF. CDR3 DNA: TGTGCCAGCAGCTCAACCTACACCGGGGAGCTGTTTTTT.